A selection of T cell receptor beta chains follows, all from one sample in a study of technical replicates of blood from a few donors. Method: immunoSEQ multiplex PCR; TCRdb's copy keeps in-frame clones and lacks some. The table includes about 83,000 clones, approximately 90% detected once. The material sequenced was T cells isolated from PBMCs. Source of these receptors: a human donor in good health. Both conserved end residues are part of each CDR3. The D gene is left open where the match is weak. Clone size is stated in some rows and not others, as once, few, many or a class when expanded.

d_gene	j_gene	abundance	v_gene	CDR3nt	CDR3aa
TRBD2	TRBJ2-7	-	TRBV27	TGTGCCAGCAGTCCGGGACTAGCGGGAACAACCGAGCAGTACTTC	CASSPGLAGTTEQYF
TRBD2	TRBJ2-7	-	TRBV7-2	TGTGCCAGCAGCTTTCGACTAGCGGGGGTCTACGAGCAGTACTTC	CASSFRLAGVYEQYF
TRBD1	TRBJ1-5	-	TRBV2	TGTGCCAGCAGTGGACAGGGGGTAGACAATCAGCCCCAGCATTTT	CASSGQGVDNQPQHF
-	TRBJ2-1	once	TRBV6-6	TGTGCCAGCAGTCTTAGCGCAAGCTCCTACAATGAGCAGTTCTTC	CASSLSASSYNEQFF
-	TRBJ2-7	-	TRBV30	TGTGCCTGGAAGCACAGGCGGAACGAGCAGTACTTC	CAWKHRRNEQYF
-	TRBJ1-2	-	TRBV28	TGTGCCAGCAGTTTGAAGCAGGACTACTATGGCTACACCTTC	CASSLKQDYYGYTF
-	TRBJ2-1	-	TRBV5-6	TGTGCCAGCAGCTGGGGGGATGAGCAGTTCTTC	CASSWGDEQFF
TRBD2	TRBJ2-3	-	TRBV7-9	TGTGCCAGCAGCTTAGCAGCGGGGGGGGTTTCAGATACGCAGTATTTT	CASSLAAGGVSDTQYF
-	TRBJ1-1	-	TRBV5-4	TGTGCCAGCAGCCCCGGGGGAGGGAACACTGAAGCTTTCTTT	CASSPGGGNTEAFF
-	TRBJ2-3	-	TRBV28	TGTGCCAGCAGTGGTCTAGGCACAGATACGCAGTATTTT	CASSGLGTDTQYF
-	TRBJ2-7	-	TRBV7-6	TGTGCCAGCAGCCTTGGACAGAATCCTTCCTACGAGCAGTACTTC	CASSLGQNPSYEQYF
-	TRBJ1-4	few	TRBV4-1	TGCGCCAGCAGCCACCTACTGTCCACAACTAATGAAAAACTGTTTTTT	CASSHLLSTTNEKLFF
-	TRBJ1-4	-	TRBV6-5	TGTGCCAGCAGGGAGGAGGCAACTAATGAAAAACTGTTTTTT	CASREEATNEKLFF
-	TRBJ1-4	-	TRBV4-1	TGCGCCAGCAGCCATCCCGCGCCCTTGCGGCTGTTTTTT	CASSHPAPLRLFF
-	TRBJ1-2	-	TRBV27	TGTGCCAGCGGACAGCGGAGCTATGGCTACACCTTC	CASGQRSYGYTF
-	TRBJ1-1	-	TRBV14	TGTGCCAGCAGCCAAGGTGTAAACACTGAAGCTTTCTTT	CASSQGVNTEAFF
-	TRBJ1-2	-	TRBV29-1	TGCAGCGTTAATCTCGTCTATGGCTACACCTTC	CSVNLVYGYTF
-	TRBJ2-3	-	TRBV11-2	TGTGCCAGCAGCCCCTACTGGACAGACACAGATACGCAGTATTTT	CASSPYWTDTDTQYF
-	TRBJ2-7	-	TRBV7-9	TGTGCCAGCAGCTCCCCCCGGGTCGAGCAGTACTTC	CASSSPRVEQYF
TRBD1	TRBJ1-3	few	TRBV4-1	TGCGCCAGCAGCCAAACCGGGACAGCAAACACCATATATTTT	CASSQTGTANTIYF
-	TRBJ1-2	-	TRBV30	TGTGCCTGGAATGGAGGGTGGGGCTACACCTTC	CAWNGGWGYTF
-	TRBJ2-5	-	TRBV9	TGTGCCAGCAGCCCCGGGACAATGCAAGAGACCCAGTACTTC	CASSPGTMQETQYF
-	TRBJ1-4	-	TRBV5-1	TGCGCCAGCAGCTTGACAGGGACTAATGAAAAACTGTTTTTT	CASSLTGTNEKLFF
TRBD1	TRBJ1-1	-	TRBV5-4	TGTGCCAGCAGCTTGCAGGGGGTCGGCACTGAAGCTTTCTTT	CASSLQGVGTEAFF
TRBD1	TRBJ2-7	-	TRBV10-3	TGTGCCATCAGGGGACAGGGAGTTGACCCTGGTTACGAGCAGTACTTC	CAIRGQGVDPGYEQYF
-	TRBJ2-1	-	TRBV4-1	TGCGCCAGCAGTCCTGCCGGGACTCTCAATGAGCAGTTCTTC	CASSPAGTLNEQFF
-	TRBJ1-2	-	TRBV25-1	TGTGCCAGCAGTGAATCCGCCTTGAGTATCTATGGCTACACCTTC	CASSESALSIYGYTF
TRBD1	TRBJ1-2	-	TRBV5-4	TGTGCCAGCAGCACACCGGGACAGGGGGTTCATGGCTACACCTTC	CASSTPGQGVHGYTF
-	TRBJ2-3	once	TRBV30	TGTGCCTGGGGGCCGGTACGGTCTAGCACAGATACGCAGTATTTT	CAWGPVRSSTDTQYF
-	TRBJ2-5	-	TRBV10-1	TGCGCCAGCAGTGATATGAGAGAGACCCAGTACTTC	CASSDMRETQYF
-	TRBJ1-2	-	TRBV10-3	TGTGCCATCAGTGGCGTGGAGGATGGCTACACCTTC	CAISGVEDGYTF
TRBD1	TRBJ1-1	few	TRBV5-4	TGTGCCAGCAGGAGCCGGGACAGGGGTGCTGAAGCTTTCTTT	CASRSRDRGAEAFF
-	TRBJ2-3	-	TRBV9	TGTGCCAGCAGCGGGGGCCCTAACCGCGGAGATACGCAGTATTTT	CASSGGPNRGDTQYF
-	TRBJ1-1	few	TRBV6-5	TGTGCCAGCAGACACGGGACACAGCACTACACTGAAGCTTTCTTT	CASRHGTQHYTEAFF
TRBD1	TRBJ2-7	once	TRBV6-6	TGTGCCAGCAGTTACTCGGACAGGGGCGAGTACGAGCAGTACTTC	CASSYSDRGEYEQYF
TRBD1	TRBJ2-1	-	TRBV11-2	TGTGCCAGCAGCTTAGTGTTTCGGGACAGGGGAACCCATGAGCAGTTCTTC	CASSLVFRDRGTHEQFF
TRBD2	TRBJ2-1	-	TRBV7-9	TGTGCCAGCAGCTTAGGGACTAGCGGAGAGCAGTTCTTC	CASSLGTSGEQFF
TRBD1	TRBJ1-6	-	TRBV2	TGTGCCAGCAGGGACCCGGGACAGGGCCCCGCTGGTAATTCACCCCTCCACTTT	CASRDPGQGPAGNSPLHF
-	TRBJ1-1	-	TRBV11-1	TGTGCCAGCAGACCTCAGGGGAACACTGAAGCTTTCTTT	CASRPQGNTEAFF